This TCR beta chain was captured in a study of blood T cell repertoires in COVID-19. Study-level background: Researchers got acute and convalescent COVID-19 samples from the United States, Italy and Spain. PBMCs, B-cell-depleted T cells, or T cells were the source of the cDNA or gDNA that made up the material.

Authors' processing steps: Counts of nucleated cells, estimated from reference gene primer amplification, were obtained. Sequencing used immunoSEQ multiplex PCR; TCRdb keeps in-frame clones, though not all of them. From that table come the V and J calls and clone size; the DNA was used to work out D and trimming. The table includes a few hundred thousand clones, approximately 90% detected once. This CDR3 comprises 15 residues. Per germline, CDR1 MNHEY and CDR2 SVGAGI. Trimming took 2 bases from V and 1 from J, leaving 9 bases between them. The sequence was obtained from a woman in her thirties or forties with acute or convalescent COVID-19. Sequenced material: peripheral blood. The rearrangement joins TRBV6-5 to TRBJ1-5, with D perhaps TRBD1 (5 bases). The CDR3 nucleotides read TGTGCCAGCAGTTACGGTCGGGGGAGCAATCAGCCCCAGCATTTT. This translates into CASSYGRGSNQPQHF.